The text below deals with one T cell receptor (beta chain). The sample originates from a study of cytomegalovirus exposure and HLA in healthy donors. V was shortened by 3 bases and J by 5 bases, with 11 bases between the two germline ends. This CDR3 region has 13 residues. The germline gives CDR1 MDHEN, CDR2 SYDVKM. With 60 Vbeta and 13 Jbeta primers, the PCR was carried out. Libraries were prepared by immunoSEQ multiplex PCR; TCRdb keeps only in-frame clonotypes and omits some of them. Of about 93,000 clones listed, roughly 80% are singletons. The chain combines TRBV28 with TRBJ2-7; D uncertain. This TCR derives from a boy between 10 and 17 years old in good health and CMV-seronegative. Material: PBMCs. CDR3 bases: TGTGCCAGCAGTTTCCCTAGTCGGGACGAGCAGTACTTC. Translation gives CASSFPSRDEQYF.